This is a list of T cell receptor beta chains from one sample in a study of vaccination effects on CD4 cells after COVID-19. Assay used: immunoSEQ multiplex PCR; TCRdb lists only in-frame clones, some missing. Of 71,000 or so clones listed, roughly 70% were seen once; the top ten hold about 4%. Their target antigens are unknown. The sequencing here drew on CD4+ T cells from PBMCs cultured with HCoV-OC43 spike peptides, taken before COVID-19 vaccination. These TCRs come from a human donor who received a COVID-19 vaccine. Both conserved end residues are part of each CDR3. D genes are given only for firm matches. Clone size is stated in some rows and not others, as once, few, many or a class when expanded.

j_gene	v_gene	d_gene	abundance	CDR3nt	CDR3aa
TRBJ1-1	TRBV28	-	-	TGTGCCAGCAGAGAACCGGTCGGGACATTGGGGCCGAACACTGAAGCTTTCTTT	CASREPVGTLGPNTEAFF
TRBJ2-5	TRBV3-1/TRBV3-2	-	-	TGTGCCAGCAGTCAATGGGGCAGTCCACAAGAGACCCAGTACTTC	CASSQWGSPQETQYF
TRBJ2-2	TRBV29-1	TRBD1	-	TGCGGGACAGGGAGGGCCGGGGAGCTGTTTTTT	CGTGRAGELFF
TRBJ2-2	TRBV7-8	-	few	TGTGCCAGCAGCTTAGTACGGGGGAACACCGGGGAGCTGTTTTTT	CASSLVRGNTGELFF
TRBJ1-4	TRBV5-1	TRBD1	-	TGCGCCAGCAGCTCGGGGACAGGGGATGAAAAACTGTTTTTT	CASSSGTGDEKLFF
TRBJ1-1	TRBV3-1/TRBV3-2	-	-	TGTGCCAGCAGCCAATCCGGGACAATGAACACTGAAGCTTTCTTT	CASSQSGTMNTEAFF
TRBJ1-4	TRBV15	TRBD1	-	TGTGCCACCAGCAGAGATAACAGGGGTAATGAAAAACTGTTTTTT	CATSRDNRGNEKLFF
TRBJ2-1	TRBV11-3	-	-	TGTGCCAGCAGCGCGGAGGGGGGGTACAATGAGCAGTTCTTC	CASSAEGGYNEQFF
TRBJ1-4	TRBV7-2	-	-	TGTGCCAGCAGCGGCGGACAAGTGCTGGCTAATGAAAAACTGTTTTTT	CASSGGQVLANEKLFF
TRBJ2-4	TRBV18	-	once	TGTGCCAGCTCACCTGGGACCGGAGTAGCCAAAAACATTCAGTACTTC	CASSPGTGVAKNIQYF
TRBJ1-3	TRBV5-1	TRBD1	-	TGCGCCAGCAGCTTAATGACAGGGGGAAACACCATATATTTT	CASSLMTGGNTIYF
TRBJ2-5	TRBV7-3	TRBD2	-	TGTGCCAGCAGCTTACCCCCGGGTAGCGGGGGGCAAGAGACCCAGTACTTC	CASSLPPGSGGQETQYF
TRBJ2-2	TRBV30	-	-	TGTGCCTGGAGAGCAGGGCAGGGGAGCACCGGGGAGCTGTTTTTT	CAWRAGQGSTGELFF
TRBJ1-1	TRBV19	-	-	TGTGCCAGTAGTATTGGGACATCGAGGGCCACTGAAGCTTTCTTT	CASSIGTSRATEAFF
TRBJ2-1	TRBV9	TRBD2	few	TGTGCCAGCAGCGTAGCGGGGGGGGTATACAATGAGCAGTTCTTC	CASSVAGGVYNEQFF
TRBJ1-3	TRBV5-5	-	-	TGTGCCAGCAGCCAGGGCGGAAACACCATATATTTT	CASSQGGNTIYF
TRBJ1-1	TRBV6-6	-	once	TGTGCCAGCAGGGGACAGAACACTGAAGCTTTCTTT	CASRGQNTEAFF
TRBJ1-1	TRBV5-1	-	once	TGCGCCAGCAGCTTGGTTGGAGGGGCGAACACTGAAGCTTTCTTT	CASSLVGGANTEAFF
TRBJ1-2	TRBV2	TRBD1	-	TGTGCCAGCAGCCGACAGGGGTACAGGGACTATGGCTACACCTTC	CASSRQGYRDYGYTF
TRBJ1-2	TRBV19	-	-	TGTGCCACAAAAAGGCAGGGGCACGCTTCTAACTATGGCTACACCTTC	CATKRQGHASNYGYTF
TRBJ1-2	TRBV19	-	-	TGTGCCGCCCGGGGTTTGGGGGCGCCTAGGTATGGCTACACCTTC	CAARGLGAPRYGYTF
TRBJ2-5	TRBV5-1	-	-	TGCGCCAGTCATTTTCCCGGGGAAGAGACCCAGTACTTC	CASHFPGEETQYF
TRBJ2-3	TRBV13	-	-	TGTGCCAGCAGCCCGAGGACCAACACAGATACGCAGTATTTT	CASSPRTNTDTQYF
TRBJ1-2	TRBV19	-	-	TGTGCCAGTACCGAGGAAGGACAGCCCTATGGCTACACCTTC	CASTEEGQPYGYTF
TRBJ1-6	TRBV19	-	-	TGTGCCAGTAGTCCACAGGGTAGTTCACCCCTCCACTTT	CASSPQGSSPLHF
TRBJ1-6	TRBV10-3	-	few	TGTGCCACCTCGAACAGGGTAGACAATTCACCCCTCCACTTT	CATSNRVDNSPLHF
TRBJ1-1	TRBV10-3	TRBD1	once	TGTGCCATCCGGGGACAGGGTCGGAACACTGAAGCTTTCTTT	CAIRGQGRNTEAFF
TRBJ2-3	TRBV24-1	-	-	TGTGCCACCCAATTGGAACACCAAACAGATACGCAGTATTTT	CATQLEHQTDTQYF
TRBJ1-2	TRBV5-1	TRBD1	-	TGCGCCAGCAGCTTTAACCCGGGACAGGGAGGAGACTATGGCTACACCTTC	CASSFNPGQGGDYGYTF
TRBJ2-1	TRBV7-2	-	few	TGTGCCAGCAGTCTTAATCGAGTCGTGGGTGAGCAGTTCTTC	CASSLNRVVGEQFF
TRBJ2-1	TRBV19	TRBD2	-	TGTGCCAGTGGGACTAGCTTTTCCGAGCAGTTCTTC	CASGTSFSEQFF
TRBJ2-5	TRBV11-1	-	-	TGTGCCAGCAGCGCCTTTACTAGCAGAGAGACCCAGTACTTC	CASSAFTSRETQYF
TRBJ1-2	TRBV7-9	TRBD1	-	TGTGCCAGCAGCTTAGCTGGTTTACAGGGGGCACGGGGCTACACCTTC	CASSLAGLQGARGYTF
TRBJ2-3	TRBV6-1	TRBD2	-	TGTGCCAGCAGTGAAGCGCTTTCAAAACTAGCGGGGCATACGCAGTATTTT	CASSEALSKLAGHTQYF
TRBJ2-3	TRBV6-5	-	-	TGTGCCAGCAGTACCCCAGGCAGGGTAAAAGATACGCAGTATTTT	CASSTPGRVKDTQYF
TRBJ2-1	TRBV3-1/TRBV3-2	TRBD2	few	TGTGCCAGCAGCCAAGACCCGGGGGGATACAATGAGCAGTTCTTC	CASSQDPGGYNEQFF
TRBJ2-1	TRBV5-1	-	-	TGCGCCAGCAGCTTGGGTATGGGCGATGAGCAGTTCTTC	CASSLGMGDEQFF